This TCR beta chain was recovered during a study of control samples from healthy donors and cancer patients. The CDR3 runs to 20 residues. Unmatched junction bases numbered 19, after V lost 4 bases and J lost 7 bases. Germline CDR1 MNHNS, CDR2 SASEGT. Generated by immunoSEQ multiplex PCR, the TCRdb table keeps only in-frame clones and is missing some. The data contain fewer than 45,000 clones, about 91% of them singletons. The TCR sequence derives from a woman aged 40 to 50 with head and neck cancer. Sequenced material: PBMCs. This chain uses TRBV6-1 with TRBJ2-1, with 13 positions matching TRBD2. The CDR3 here is CASSVLGGLAGLIRGNEQFF. The CDR3 nucleotides read TGTGCCAGCAGTGTCCTGGGGGGACTAGCGGGGCTCATCCGCGGGAATGAGCAGTTCTTC.